The 10 T cell receptor beta chains presented below share a single source sample, sequenced in a study of PD-L1 blockade in urothelial cancer. This sample's time point: pretreatment peripheral blood. Clones were read by immunoSEQ multiplex PCR, and TCRdb kept only the in-frame ones, dropping some. The table has approximately 50,000 clones, more than 70% seen once. The sample in question was PBMCs, obtained around atezolizumab (anti-PD-L1) treatment. Receptors were obtained from a man in his 60s with urothelial cancer.

The chain links TRBV5-6 to TRBJ1-1; 8 positions match TRBD1. CDR3 length: 16 residues. With 0 bases clipped from V and 3 bases from J, the junction kept 7 bases outside the gene matches. Germline lookup yields CDR1 SGHDT and CDR2 YYEEEE. CDR3 sequence: CASSLAGQGADTEAFF. The CDR3 DNA reads as TGTGCCAGCAGCTTGGCCGGGCAGGGGGCGGACACTGAAGCTTTCTTT.

The chain couples TRBV11-2 to TRBJ1-6; maybe TRBD1 (5 bases). Deletions cut 0 bases from V and 9 bases from J, with 9 bases between. In germline, CDR1 is SGHAT, CDR2 FQNNGV. The CDR3 covers 14 residues. The CDR3 region has the DNA TGTGCCAGCAGCTTAGACAGGGTTACTTCACCCCTCCACTTT. Its protein is CASSLDRVTSPLHF. Variable domain in full (rest from reference TRBV11-2 and TRBJ1-6): EAGVAQSPRYKIIEKRQSVAFWCNPISGHATLYWYQQILGQGPKLLIQFQNNGVVDDSQLPKDRFSAERLKGVDSTLKIQPAKLEDSAVYLCASSLDRVTSPLHFGNGTRLTVT.

V and J are TRBV2 and TRBJ1-6, with D unclear. V was trimmed by 5 bases and J by 2 bases, leaving 7 bases between them. The germline V gene has CDR1 SNHLY and CDR2 FYNNEI. This CDR3 has 14 amino acids. Written as DNA, the CDR3 is TGTGCCAGCAGTTCCGGGACCTATAATTCACCCCTCCACTTT. Translation gives CASSSGTYNSPLHF.

This chain connects TRBV30 to TRBJ1-5; the D is unclear. Germline loops: CDR1 GTSNPN, CDR2 SVGIG (reference sequence). V was cut by 4 bases and J by 6 bases, with 16 bases left in between. The CDR3 is 14 amino acids. The CDR3 DNA follows: TGTGCCTGGAATCGACACGGTCGGGGTCAGCCCCAGCATTTT. This gives the protein CAWNRHGRGQPQHF.

The chain recombines TRBV7-2 with TRBJ2-7, with 10 bases aligning to TRBD2. The CDR3 has 16 residues. CDR1 SGHTA and CDR2 FQGNSA come from the germline V gene. V gave up 1 base and J gave up 2 bases; unmatched junction bases: 5. CDR3 loop: CASSLDGLAGAYEQYF. In DNA, the CDR3 is TGTGCCAGCAGCTTAGACGGTCTAGCGGGAGCCTACGAGCAGTACTTC.

Here the CDR3 reads CASSSPGLAGPRGNEQFF. In nucleotides, the CDR3 is TGTGCCAGCAGTTCCCCTGGACTAGCGGGACCGCGGGGCAATGAGCAGTTCTTC. The V and J genes are TRBV27 and TRBJ2-1, with 12 bases lining up with TRBD2. Germline lookup yields CDR1 MNHEY and CDR2 SMNVEV (reference sequence). V was clipped by 4 bases and J by 6 bases; unmatched bases: 13. The CDR3 runs to 18 residues.

The chain couples TRBV6-5 to TRBJ1-2; no clear D. V was clipped by 5 bases and J by 0 bases, with 13 bases between them. The CDR3 loop spans 15 amino acids. Germline V gene lookup returns CDR1 MNHEY and CDR2 SVGAGI. The CDR3 reads CASSTPRESNYGYTF. The CDR3, as DNA: TGTGCCAGCAGTACCCCGAGGGAGTCTAACTATGGCTACACCTTC.

The rearrangement joins TRBV6-5 to TRBJ1-2; 12 bases line up with TRBD1. J lost 8 bases, V lost 0 bases, and 7 bases had no gene match. This CDR3 has 16 residues. Germline values: CDR1 MNHEY, CDR2 SVGAGI. In DNA, the CDR3 is TGTGCCAGCAGTTACTCACCCCGGGACAGGGGGCGAGGCTACACCTTC. Protein: CASSYSPRDRGRGYTF.

This chain connects TRBV27 to TRBJ1-5; D unresolved. CDR1 and CDR2 from the germline V gene are MNHEY and SMNVEV (reference sequence). V was trimmed by 7 bases and J by 5 bases, leaving 15 bases between them. There are 14 residues in the CDR3. The CDR3 nucleotides are TGTGCCAGCATCTTGAGACTGATCCATCAGCCCCAGCATTTT. It codes for CASILRLIHQPQHF.

The rearrangement uses TRBV5-1 and TRBJ1-1; the D is unclear. The V and J ends lost 2 bases and 0 bases respectively, with 11 bases between them. The germline gives CDR1 SGHRS, CDR2 YFSETQ. The CDR3 totals 15 residues. In DNA form, the CDR3 reads TGCGCCAGCAGCTTTATCAGTGGCTTGAACACTGAAGCTTTCTTT. Its translation: CASSFISGLNTEAFF.